The rows below give T cell receptor beta chains drawn from one sample of a study of radiation and T cells in renal cell carcinoma. Assay used: immunoSEQ multiplex PCR; TCRdb lists only in-frame clones, some missing. The top ten clones hold 16% of a sample with about 20,000 clones, about half of them seen once. Here the sequenced sample was tumor tissue, taken from a patient whose treatment included radiotherapy and nephrectomy. These receptor sequences come from a woman in her forties or fifties with renal cell carcinoma. Each CDR3 is given with its conserved first and last residue. Fields, in order: J gene, V gene, CDR3 protein.

J gene: TRBJ2-7; V gene: TRBV9; CDR3 protein: CASSVNPSGAYEQYF
J gene: TRBJ1-6; V gene: TRBV19; CDR3 protein: CASSIGQAKAPLHF
J gene: TRBJ1-5; V gene: TRBV29-1; CDR3 protein: CSVEHRVFERCGNQPQHF
J gene: TRBJ1-4; V gene: TRBV7-8; CDR3 protein: CASSPRVGTNEKLFF
J gene: TRBJ2-5; V gene: TRBV5-4; CDR3 protein: CASSLGRGGSQETQYF
J gene: TRBJ1-6; V gene: TRBV4-3; CDR3 protein: CASSHGTDPNSPLHF
J gene: TRBJ1-1; V gene: TRBV30; CDR3 protein: CAWRDRQNTEAFF
J gene: TRBJ1-4; V gene: TRBV27; CDR3 protein: CASSLRVGEKLFF
J gene: TRBJ2-5; V gene: TRBV14; CDR3 protein: CASSPGLAGGPRETQYF
J gene: TRBJ1-1; V gene: TRBV2; CDR3 protein: CATSEGRNTEAFF
J gene: TRBJ2-3; V gene: TRBV27; CDR3 protein: CASSLITTHTDTQYF
J gene: TRBJ1-2; V gene: TRBV2; CDR3 protein: CASSEGRGSRGYTF
J gene: TRBJ2-7; V gene: TRBV5-1; CDR3 protein: CASTGLPFSYEQYF
J gene: TRBJ2-5; V gene: TRBV30; CDR3 protein: CAWSAPRVNKETQYF
J gene: TRBJ1-1; V gene: TRBV25-1; CDR3 protein: CASSESGDGNTEAFF
J gene: TRBJ2-1; V gene: TRBV7-9; CDR3 protein: CASSLLGVDEQFF
J gene: TRBJ2-2; V gene: TRBV5-1; CDR3 protein: CASSPGLEGGELFF
J gene: TRBJ2-7; V gene: TRBV5-1; CDR3 protein: CASSLDSQSTYEQYF
J gene: TRBJ2-5; V gene: TRBV6-5; CDR3 protein: CASSEDRVETQYF
J gene: TRBJ2-4; V gene: TRBV7-9; CDR3 protein: CASSLGGPGPNIQYF
J gene: TRBJ2-1; V gene: TRBV7-9; CDR3 protein: CASSATGTGDYNEQFF
J gene: TRBJ1-1; V gene: TRBV7-9; CDR3 protein: CASGSNTEAFF
J gene: TRBJ1-5; V gene: TRBV7-2; CDR3 protein: CASSLEGQGADNQPQHF
J gene: TRBJ2-3; V gene: TRBV5-1; CDR3 protein: CASSSRDRGVDTQYF
J gene: TRBJ2-5; V gene: TRBV5-8; CDR3 protein: CASSLDLGGTETQYF
J gene: TRBJ2-5; V gene: TRBV5-4; CDR3 protein: CASSWTEETQYF
J gene: TRBJ1-5; V gene: TRBV7-3; CDR3 protein: CASSALEGQPQHF
J gene: TRBJ2-1; V gene: TRBV19; CDR3 protein: CASSMQDTQRFF
J gene: TRBJ2-5; V gene: TRBV15; CDR3 protein: CATSRARRFQETQYF
J gene: TRBJ1-2; V gene: TRBV13; CDR3 protein: CASSLGGSNYGYTF
J gene: TRBJ2-5; V gene: TRBV7-2; CDR3 protein: CASSFRGVGQETQYF
J gene: TRBJ2-3; V gene: TRBV7-8; CDR3 protein: CASSLPLRGFSSTDTQYF
J gene: TRBJ2-7; V gene: TRBV30; CDR3 protein: CAWKDWGTGSHEQYF
J gene: TRBJ1-2; V gene: TRBV5-1; CDR3 protein: CASSFGGSYGYTF
J gene: TRBJ2-5; V gene: TRBV6-5; CDR3 protein: CASTKTLQETQYF